This T cell receptor beta chain came from a study of post-analysis software for immune sequencing data. Study summary: Included courses were relapsing-remitting and secondary progressive multiple sclerosis; progressive-relapsing multiple sclerosis was also included.

Overall study results and limits: Included in a set of roughly five TRBV segments more frequent in patients than controls were TRBV5-6, TRBV5-1 and TRBV20-1.

The CDR3 totals 13 residues. CDR1 is ENHRY, CDR2 SYGVKD, per germline. V was pared by 4 bases and J by 7 bases, with 8 bases between. This clonotype was picked up a small number of times. Its antigen is still unknown. Presence of unique molecular identifiers characterized the TCR beta cDNA libraries. A population of roughly 0.9 to 11 million T cells gave rise to 450,000 to 500,000 cDNA molecules. A single record per CDR3 protein comes from TCRdb applying MiXCR to the PCR reads. The table has approximately 660,000 distinct CDR3 sequences, approximately 59% seen once. The specimen was blood. V and J are TRBV10-3 and TRBJ1-6, with a tentative D call TRBD1 (5 bases). The clonotype comes from a girl aged 2 to 10 with multiple sclerosis. CDR3 loop: CAISGGINSPLHF. Written as DNA, the CDR3 is TGTGCCATCAGTGGGGGGATCAATTCACCCCTCCACTTT.